This TCR beta chain originates from a study of vaccination and CD4 T cells after COVID-19. Looking at the study overall: Convalescent cases comprised eight to ten mild and one severe, all SARS-CoV-2 positive by nasal swab PCR. Convalescent donors: six male, four female; seven Caucasian, two Asian, one multiracial, two Hispanic. Regarding the study as a whole: Looking at convalescent patients, 304 of their 307 vaccine-specific clones were spike mono-reactive. Going from approximately 21 to 38, median SARS-CoV-2-reactive clonotypes did not rise significantly.

At the Johns Hopkins FTIC core, DNA taken from cultured CD4+ T cells was sequenced by way of the Oncomine TCR Beta short-read assay. TCRdb redid the calling of the PCR reads with MiXCR, one entry per CDR3 protein. The sample yields about 22,000 distinct CDR3 sequences, 30% to 35% seen once. The CDR3 is made up of 17 amino acids. J was trimmed by 6 bases and V by 6 bases; bases with no gene match: 15. Germline-derived CDR1 and CDR2 are MNHNS and SASEGT. This clonotype was found a few times. Its antigen is undetermined. Described treatment: roughly 11-day PBMC culture with coronavirus spike peptide pools or control peptides (ViraFEST assay).

The sequenced sample consisted of cultured CD4+ T cells from blood. The source is a human donor with COVID-19. The chain employs TRBV6-1 and TRBJ1-5, with TRBD1 matching 9 bases. The CDR3 protein is CASSRTPTGGVGQPQHF. CDR3 in DNA: TGTGCCAGCAGCCGGACCCCGACAGGGGGTGTTGGTCAGCCCCAGCATTTT.